This T cell receptor beta chain was obtained from a study of CD8 T cells in Susac syndrome (dated by TCRdb to between 2018 and 2021). Some background on the complete study: Among the sequenced Susac syndrome patients, more than 5 had clinically active disease and fewer than 10 were in clinical remission. Susac syndrome patients were therapy-naive, on corticosteroids (some also receiving IVIg), or on IVIg alone at blood withdrawal. Repertoire sequencing was used to test whether CD8+ T cell activation and differentiation in Susac syndrome was antigen driven. What the work shows at the level of the full study, not this receptor alone: The CD4+ T cell repertoire of patients with Susac syndrome showed no detectable clonal expansion. The TCR sequencing and HLA analysis was acknowledged to have included a relatively small number of individuals.

Peripheral blood CD8+ and CD4+ T cells from healthy donors, Susac syndrome patients and multiple sclerosis patients were profiled by high-throughput TCR beta sequencing. The Susac syndrome patients fulfilled recently defined diagnostic criteria for definite or probable disease. Bulk CD8+ and CD4+ T cells were purified magnetically by negative isolation, whereas CD8+ TEMRA cells were enriched by FACS. Blood was collected in EDTA tubes and processed within 24 hours, with PBMCs isolated through density gradient centrifugation. PBMCs intended for TCR sequencing were cryopreserved in liquid nitrogen and were subsequently thawed in a 37 degrees C water bath. Purity of sorted or isolated CD4+, CD8+ and CD8+ TEMRA cells was at least 90%. RNA was extracted with the RNeasy kit and 0.5 to 1 ug was reverse transcribed using random hexamers. The immunoSEQ multiplex PCR assay, covering 54 Vbeta and 13 Jbeta segments, was used to amplify TCR beta CDR3 regions. PCR amplification bias was corrected using a synthetic template baseline for primer optimization and computational correction. Under the source paper's analysis protocol: Only productive sequences were kept, with reads annotated to V, D and J genes according to IMGT and analyzed in immunoSEQ Analyzer. Clonality was computed as one minus Shannon entropy normalized by log2 of the number of productive unique sequences. Public and private clones were assessed among the 100 most prevalent clones of each patient and control. A clone was defined as Susac-specific if it was absent from the healthy and MS cohorts, from about a thousand published viral clones and from other ImmuneACCESS disease sequences. TCRdb passed the public sequencing reads through fastp at Q25 and MiXCR, retaining productive beta sequences. A single entry per CDR3 protein holds the most common genes and DNA from its merged rows. These V and J calls originate from TCRdb's pipeline instead of the authors' own analysis. Within this sample are some 240,000 distinct CDR3 sequences, with around 96% of them counted one time only. The ten largest clones take up 0.08% to 0.11% of the sample.

As concerns this clonotype: What this receptor recognizes is not known. Base qualities are not at hand, and no much larger clone is one base apart.

As encoded in the germline V gene, CDR1 is SQVTM while CDR2 is ANQGSEA. The V and J ends are trimmed by 4 bases and 2 bases, leaving 12 bases between them. The cysteine opens and the phenylalanine closes a CDR3 of 14 amino acids. Only the CDR3 DNA is retained, 42 bases long and in frame from the first base. Sequencing was performed on CD4+ T cells from PBMCs. Recombination connected TRBV29-1 to TRBJ1-5; the D gene assignment is ambiguous. The origin of this receptor is a human donor with Susac syndrome. CDR3 region: CSVVIDGGNQPQHF. The nucleotide sequence is TGCAGCGTTGTTATTGATGGGGGCAATCAGCCCCAGCATTTT. The CDR3 plus the reference TRBV29-1 and TRBJ1-5 genes for the other parts give the full variable domain: SAVISQKPSRDICQRGTSLTIQCQVDSQVTMMFWYRQQPGQSLTLIATANQGSEATYESGFVIDKFPISRPNLTFSTLTVSNMSPEDSSIYLCSVVIDGGNQPQHFGDGTRLSIL.